These 8 T cell receptor beta chains originate from one sample sequenced in a study of cytomegalovirus exposure and HLA in healthy donors. PCR amplification relied on 60 Vbeta primers (plus 13 Jbeta primers). The method was immunoSEQ multiplex PCR; TCRdb's version includes in-frame clones alone and lacks a portion of them. Counted here are 150,000 to 200,000 clones, approximately 77% occurring once; the ten biggest clones make up 1.5%. Sequences were obtained from PBMCs. The receptors here all came from a male donor in good health and CMV-seronegative.

In this sample, this clone turned up a few times. The genes are TRBV28 and TRBJ1-2; the D gene is possibly TRBD1 (6 bases). Germline CDR1 MDHEN, CDR2 SYDVKM. The V end was cut by 5 bases, the J end by 7 bases, with 17 bases between. The length of the CDR3 is 14 residues. The CDR3 bases are TGTGCCAGCAGTCTGTTAACAGGGAAGTTTGGCTACACCTTC. This translates into CASSLLTGKFGYTF.

This chain uses TRBV19 with TRBJ2-5; D is unresolved. Trimming left V 3 bases short and J 2 bases short, with 10 bases between. This CDR3 is 14 amino acids long. Per germline, CDR1 LNHDA and CDR2 SQIVND (reference sequence). Here the CDR3 reads CASSIGLTQETQYF. In nucleotides, the CDR3 is TGTGCCAGTAGTATTGGTCTGACACAAGAGACCCAGTACTTC.

The V gene is TRBV14, the J gene TRBJ2-1; TRBD2 aligns across 15 bases. The CDR3 runs to 19 residues. The germline V gene encodes CDR1 SGHDN and CDR2 FVKESK. Trimming took 0 bases from V and 4 from J; bases not matched to a gene: 7. This chain's CDR3 is CASSQDLSGTSGRYNEQFF. CDR3 coding DNA: TGTGCCAGCAGCCAAGACCTAAGCGGGACTAGCGGGAGGTACAATGAGCAGTTCTTC. The full variable domain, its missing parts supplied by reference TRBV14 and TRBJ2-1, is EAGVTQFPSHSVIEKGQTVTLRCDPISGHDNLYWYRRVMGKEIKFLLHFVKESKQDESGMPNNRFLAERTGGTYSTLKVQPAELEDSGVYFCASSQDLSGTSGRYNEQFFGPGTRLTVL.

The chain recombines TRBV6-6 with TRBJ1-2; D gene ambiguous. CDR1 is MNHNY and CDR2 is SVGAGI in the germline V gene (reference sequence). CDR3 length: 14 amino acids. V lost 2 bases to trimming and J lost 6 bases, with 13 bases between them. The CDR3 DNA reads TGTGCCAGCAGTTACCCTAACGACATGAATGGCTACACCTTC. It yields the protein CASSYPNDMNGYTF.

J is TRBJ2-6 and V is TRBV7-9, with 7 bases matching TRBD2. The V gene end was trimmed by 8 bases and the J gene end by 0 bases; junction bases not matched to a gene: 7. This CDR3 contains 16 residues. Germline V lookup: CDR1 SEHNR, CDR2 FQNEAQ (reference sequence). The CDR3 nucleotides read TGTGCCAGCCCCTCCTCGGGGGGCTCTGGGGCCAACGTCCTGACTTTC. This gives the protein CASPSSGGSGANVLTF.

The CDR3 nucleotides read TGTGCCAGCAGTGTCGGGTTGAATCAGCCCCAGCATTTT. Translated, it gives CASSVGLNQPQHF. The chain combines TRBV6-4 with TRBJ1-5; D unclear. This CDR3 is 13 amino acids long. V was shortened by 4 bases and J by 4 bases, with 8 bases between the two germline ends. Germline V gives CDR1 MRHNA, CDR2 SNTAGT.

The chain carries TRBV4-1 and TRBJ2-4; weak D call: TRBD1 (6 bases). Trimming took 1 base from V and 7 from J, leaving 14 bases between them. CDR1 is MGHRA, CDR2 YSYEKL, per germline. This CDR3 has 15 amino acids. CDR3 in DNA: TGCGCCAGCAGCCAAGTCTGGGGTCAGGGGAACATTCAGTACTTC. Residues: CASSQVWGQGNIQYF.

V and J are TRBV2 and TRBJ2-7; no definite D call. Germline V lookup: CDR1 SNHLY, CDR2 FYNNEI. Trimming removed 3 bases at V and 3 bases at J, with 9 bases between. The CDR3 sequence is 13 residues long. The CDR3 region is CASSDHANYEQYF. The CDR3 DNA sequence: TGTGCCAGCAGTGACCACGCTAACTACGAGCAGTACTTC.